This TCR beta chain is drawn from a study of T-cell reconstitution after alpha-beta-depleted transplantation in children (dated by TCRdb to the mid-2010s). Study-wide context: The study quantitatively tracked T-cell immune reconstitution after TCRalphabeta/CD19-depleted allogeneic hematopoietic cell transplantation in children using TCR repertoire profiling.

Library prep was done by PCR. Sequencing instrument: Illumina HiSeq 2500. To normalize quantification of the TCRbeta repertoire, the TCR libraries were built with molecular barcoding that relied on unique molecular identifiers. TCRdb ran its own pipeline on the public reads, namely fastp trimming at Q25 and MiXCR clone calling, and kept in-frame beta chains. Entries are consolidated by CDR3 protein sequence, retaining the most common genes and DNA. The sample records about 540,000 distinct CDR3 sequences, approximately 20% of which are singletons. Roughly 3.3% of the sample is in the top ten clones. Its CDR3 holds 13 amino acids, cysteine through phenylalanine. The retained sequence is limited to the CDR3, 39 bases, with the frame set at the first base. V gives up 4 bases and J gives up 9 bases, and the segment between their germline ends measures 13 bases. From the germline V gene (reference sequence), CDR1 is LGHDT and CDR2 is YNNKEL.

This clonotype occurred a few times. It has no known antigen specificity. Per-base quality was not reported, and no clone a single base away is much larger than it. This TCR derives from a human donor who donated a stem cell graft to a child with acute lymphoblastic leukemia. The specimen was PBMCs from the stem cell graft donor, collected from the stem cell graft. This chain is built from TRBV3-1 and TRBJ2-1, with a weak D call of TRBD1 (6 bases match). The nucleotide sequence reads as follows: TGTGCCAGCAGCCTCTATAGGGGGACTGAGCAGTTCTTC. It translates as CASSLYRGTEQFF.